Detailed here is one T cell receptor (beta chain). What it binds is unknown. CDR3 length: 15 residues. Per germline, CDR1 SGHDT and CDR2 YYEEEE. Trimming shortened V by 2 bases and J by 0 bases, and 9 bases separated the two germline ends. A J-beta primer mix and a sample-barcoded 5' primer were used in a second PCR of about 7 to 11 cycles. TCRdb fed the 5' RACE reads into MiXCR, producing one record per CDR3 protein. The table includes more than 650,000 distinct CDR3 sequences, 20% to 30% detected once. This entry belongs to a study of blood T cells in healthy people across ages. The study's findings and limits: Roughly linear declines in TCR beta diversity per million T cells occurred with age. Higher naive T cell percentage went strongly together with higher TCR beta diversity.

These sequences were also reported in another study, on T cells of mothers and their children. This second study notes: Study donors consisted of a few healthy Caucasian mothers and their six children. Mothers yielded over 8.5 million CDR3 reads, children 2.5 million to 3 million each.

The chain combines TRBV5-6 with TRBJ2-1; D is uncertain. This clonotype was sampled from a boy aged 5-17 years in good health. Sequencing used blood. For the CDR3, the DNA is TGTGCCAGCAGCTTCGGGTCGAGCTCCTACAATGAGCAGTTCTTC. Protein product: CASSFGSSSYNEQFF.